The sequence of this T cell receptor (beta chain) was determined in a study of cytomegalovirus exposure and HLA in healthy donors (dated by TCRdb to the late 2010s). Describing the broader study: In an earlier analysis of about 560 of the donors, 276 Gb of sequence data and some 120 million unique TCR beta sequences from 150 million to 200 million T cells were reported. The study was designed to test whether signatures of past pathogen exposure could be identified by cataloging public T cell receptors. Typing coverage differed by locus: A, B, C, DRB1 and DQB1 were typed in about 629-630 donors, DQA1 in about 550, DPA1 in 600 to 610, and DPB1 in 472. Of the roughly 400 genotyped donors, 75% to 85% were placed in the genetic ancestry cluster associated with self-reported Caucasian donors. Every discovery cohort repertoire had been produced on one sequencing platform. In a later analysis, previously published TCR beta repertoires from hundreds of donors were re-analyzed and high-resolution HLA genotyping was added so that TCR occurrence patterns could be studied. An early release covering more than 500 HLA-typed donors comprised about 290 gigabases of sequencing data and approximately 80 million unique TCR sequences. A later genetic analysis used genome-wide SNP genotypes for about three fifths of the 666 donors, treating that subset as a discovery cohort. The study profiled the T cell repertoires of 500 to 800 subjects by immunosequencing and related them to cytomegalovirus serostatus. Donor age, sex, ethnicity and CMV serostatus were compiled alongside the repertoire data. In addition to the first cohort of approximately 650 subjects, a separate validation cohort of about 120 different subjects was used. To decide whether each TCR beta V gene segment behaved as functional or pseudogenic, an earlier analysis of nearly 600 of the donors relied on high-throughput TCR beta sequencing. Both class I and class II loci were covered by HLA typing, at four-digit resolution. Across around 400 genotyped donors of the cohort, an average of about 240,000 unique TCR beta nucleotide sequences per donor were sequenced, and about a sixth of those sequences were non-productive. Five DR-DQ haplotypes were treated as single units for association and clustering because of strong linkage in the cohort. To predict cytomegalovirus infection status, the study brought together high-throughput TCR immunosequencing, statistical association of individual TCRs with disease status, and machine learning. The later analysis used no new phenotypic data to find candidate immune exposures, relying instead on TCR beta sequences and their occurrence across donors.

Here is what the overall study found, with its caveats: For the cohort, immune exposure information was limited to CMV serostatus. The presence/absence analyses assumed that sequencing depth was roughly uniform across donors, and that assumption may not be true. Correlated functional status among segregating V segments might reflect linkage disequilibrium, but an unknown experimental factor could not be ruled out. An earlier analysis of 450 to 750 of the donors showed that most TCR beta V segments appeared in productive rearrangements either about 87% or about 30% of the time, which broadly matched IMGT annotations. A later analysis associated some 17,000 TCR beta sequences with specific HLA alleles at a false discovery rate of 0.05. A later analysis found that TCR association rates varied across HLA loci, with DRB1 alleles showing the most associated TCRs and HLA-C alleles the fewest. It was suggested by the authors that the approach could potentially be generalized to other disease states and immunological phenotypes. While some public TCRs were present in many individuals, most TCR sequences turned up only very rarely across donors. According to a later analysis, most CMV-associated TCR beta chains appeared to be HLA-restricted, and the HLA associations seemed to be driven largely by CMV exposure. HLA typing was unavailable for some donors at each locus, so association tests used only the typed subset. Only TCR beta chains were sequenced in this cohort, and the absence of alpha or paired-chain data limited detectable features. Cytomegalovirus status was reported to be diagnosed by the classifier with high specificity and sensitivity in both the original and validation cohorts. When HLA alleles, especially DR and DQ, strongly co-occurred, TCR associations were difficult to assign to individual alleles. In a later genetic analysis, fewer N-insertions in productive TCRs were reported among donors in an Asian-associated ancestry cluster than the roughly 670-donor mean. The study gave a list of 150 to 200 TCR beta chains associated with cytomegalovirus. A later genetic analysis associated a missense DCLRE1C variant with V-gene and J-gene trimming of TCR beta chains, and an independent cohort replicated the association. In vitro tests confirmed that a few of the cytomegalovirus-associated TCR beta chains recognize cytomegalovirus antigens. A further reported finding was that TCR beta sequences accurately predicted the HLA-A and HLA-B alleles for most subjects in the first cohort. Because the 87-base-pair reads could not distinguish some IMGT-functional V segments, including TRBV6-2 and TRBV6-3, those segments were excluded. In a later analysis, HLA-associated TCR beta chains were found to be more clonally expanded and to have lower generation probabilities than equally common non-associated chains. Several of the top co-occurrence clusters appeared to be linked to parvovirus B19, influenza, CMV and Epstein-Barr virus, according to a later analysis. The sequencing pipeline was judged likely to have produced a cluster of highly shared sequence variants as a technical artifact. The earlier analysis of 587 of the donors excluded approximately 17 rarely observed V segments, including chromosome 9 orphons, because counts were too low.

The germline V gene encodes CDR1 MNHEY and CDR2 SMNVEV (reference sequence). The CDR3, cysteine through phenylalanine, is 14 amino acids long. This entry keeps only the CDR3 DNA: 42 bases, framed from base 1. Compared with germline, V lacks 6 bases and J lacks 3 bases; bases without a gene match: 4. The cohort comprised fewer than 700 healthy bone marrow donors. At the time of sampling, all cohort members were nominally healthy, though unrecorded immune exposures were likely present. The donor tested CMV seropositive and was one of the 289 seropositive cohort members. Every donor gave a peripheral blood sample, and the peripheral blood mononuclear cells from that sample were used for TCR beta sequencing. Genomic DNA was extracted from the blood cell samples with the Qiagen DNeasy Blood Extraction Kit. The library was produced with the immunoSEQ multiplex PCR assay. For the multiplex PCR, a mixture combining 60 forward primers for TCR Vbeta segments and 13 reverse primers for TCR Jbeta segments was used. The CDR3 region of rearranged TCR beta genes was amplified from genomic DNA by a multiplex PCR assay. The amplified TCR beta libraries were sequenced on the Illumina HiSeq System as 87-base-pair reads. Per the authors' processing: Across the 500 to 700 repertoires, a later analysis counted roughly 84 million unique TCR beta chains, approximately 10 million of which were shared by at least two donors. To remove PCR and sequencing errors, raw reads were error-corrected and collapsed into unique sequences using a nearest-neighbor algorithm that merged closely related sequences. V, D and J gene segments were assigned by aligning CDR3 sequences to IMGT reference sequences. For a sequence to be retained, at least a six-nucleotide match to both a V gene segment and a J gene segment was required. Rearrangements were called productive when the CDR3 lacked stop codons and stayed in frame with V and J; all others were non-productive. Following IMGT convention, CDR3 was defined as the stretch from the second conserved V-encoded cysteine up to the conserved J-encoded phenylalanine. The earlier analysis of 550 to 650 of the donors excluded any sequence lacking an unambiguous match to a single V gene segment. In an earlier analysis of several hundred of the donors, V segments were called functional above 56.7% productive rearrangements and were called segregating when the between-donor standard deviation exceeded 5%. To diagnose cytomegalovirus status from the catalog of TCR beta chain sequences, a statistical classification framework was built. In a later analysis, V and J genes were assigned by comparing TCR nucleotide sequences against IMGT/GENE-DB human TR gene sequences. The TCRdist pipeline was used in a later analysis to assign CDR3 sequences and most-parsimonious VDJ recombination scenarios. In a later analysis, each TCR beta chain was defined by its CDR3 amino acid sequence together with its V-gene family, and reads without a unique V-gene family were excluded. To address suspected cross-contamination and a sequencing artifact, a later analysis removed around 600 highly shared, low-generation-probability nucleotide sequences. For each public chain, a later analysis derived a clonal expansion index from normalized ranks of inferred template counts within each repertoire. Generation probabilities in a later analysis came from a VDJ recombination model fitted to out-of-frame rearrangements, and those results were checked against IGoR. In a later analysis, hypergeometric tests were used to score TCR-TCR, TCR-HLA and TCR-CMV co-occurrence, with a repertoire-size bias correction applied to TCR pairs. To estimate false discovery rates, a later analysis permuted the HLA or CMV assignments 20 times. In a later analysis, co-occurring TCRs were grouped using DBSCAN, with TCRdist sequence similarity added in when clustering inside HLA-allele-positive subsets. Co-occurrence clustering excluded repertoires with fewer than 30,000 or more than 120,000 public chains, plus five with anomalous nucleotide sharing. Imported from immuneACCESS, the table was reduced by TCRdb to in-frame sequences with V and J called. These copies leave out some clones; in studies compared against another copy, an unresolved V gene accounts for under half, and the cause of the remainder is not known. For V, J and clone size, that table is used; D and trimming come from the DNA. Within this sample are under 200,000 clones, with 65% to 85% of them counted one time only. Together, the top ten hold about 2.7% of the sample.

Regarding this clone: Its specific antigen is unknown. No base qualities exist here, and no much larger clone lies one base off it.

The sequencing input was PBMCs. The V and J segments used are TRBV27 and TRBJ1-1; 10 central bases correspond to TRBD1. This TCR came from a woman in her fifties or sixties in good health and CMV-seropositive. The CDR3: CASRTGTGDTEAFF. DNA sequence: TGTGCCAGCAGAACCGGGACAGGGGACACTGAAGCTTTCTTT.